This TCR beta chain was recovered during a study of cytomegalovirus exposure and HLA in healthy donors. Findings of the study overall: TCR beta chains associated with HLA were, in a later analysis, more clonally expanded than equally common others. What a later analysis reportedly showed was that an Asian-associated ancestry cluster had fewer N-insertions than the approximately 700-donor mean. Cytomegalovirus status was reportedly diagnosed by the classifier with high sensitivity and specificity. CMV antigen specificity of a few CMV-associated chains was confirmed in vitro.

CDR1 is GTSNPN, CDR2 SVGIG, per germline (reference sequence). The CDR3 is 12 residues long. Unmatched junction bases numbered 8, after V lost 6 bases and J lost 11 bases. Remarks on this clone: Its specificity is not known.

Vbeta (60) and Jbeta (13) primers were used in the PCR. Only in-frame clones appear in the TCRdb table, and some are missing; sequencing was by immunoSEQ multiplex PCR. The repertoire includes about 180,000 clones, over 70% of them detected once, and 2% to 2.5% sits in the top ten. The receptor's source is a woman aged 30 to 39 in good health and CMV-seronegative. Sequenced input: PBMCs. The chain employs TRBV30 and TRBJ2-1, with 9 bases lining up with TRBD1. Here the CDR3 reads CACNRDREKQFF. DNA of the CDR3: TGTGCCTGTAACCGGGACAGGGAAAAGCAGTTCTTC.